This TCR beta chain is from a study of PD-L1 blockade in urothelial cancer. Time point denoted: pretreatment peripheral blood. Concerning this clone itself: Its antigen is currently unknown.

The CDR3 covers 13 residues. Trimming removed 4 bases at V and 1 base at J, with 8 bases between. Per the germline V gene, CDR1 is SGHRS and CDR2 is YFSETQ. The protocol was immunoSEQ multiplex PCR, while the TCRdb copy is restricted to in-frame clones and leaves out a portion. Among under 95,000 clones listed, about 83% were seen once. Study observations and caveats: By 3 weeks, tumor-associated blood clones had expanded more in durable-benefit patients.

The receptor was isolated from an older woman with urothelial cancer. The sample was PBMCs, taken around atezolizumab (anti-PD-L1) treatment. The rearrangement uses TRBV5-1 and TRBJ1-1, with D maybe TRBD1 (6 bases). This CDR3 reads CASSMDRNTEAFF. In nucleotides, the CDR3 is TGCGCCAGCAGCATGGACAGGAACACTGAAGCTTTCTTT.